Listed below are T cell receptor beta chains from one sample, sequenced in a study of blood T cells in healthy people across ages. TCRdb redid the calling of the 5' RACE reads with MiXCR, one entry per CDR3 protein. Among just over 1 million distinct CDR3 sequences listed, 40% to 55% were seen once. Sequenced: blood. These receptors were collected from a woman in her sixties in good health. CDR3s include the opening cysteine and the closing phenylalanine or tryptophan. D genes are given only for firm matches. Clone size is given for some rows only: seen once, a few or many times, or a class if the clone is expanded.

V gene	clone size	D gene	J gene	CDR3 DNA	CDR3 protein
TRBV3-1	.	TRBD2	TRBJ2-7	TGTGCCAGCAGGCCAGCGGGAGGGGGCGAGCAGTACTTC	CASRPAGGGEQYF
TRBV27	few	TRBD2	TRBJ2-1	TGTGCCAGCCGCCGGGACAGTGGACTAGCGGGAATGTACAATGAGCAGTTCTTC	CASRRDSGLAGMYNEQFF
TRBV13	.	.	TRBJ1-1	TGTGCCAGCAGCCTATTCCCCTCGGGAGCTTTCTTT	CASSLFPSGAFF
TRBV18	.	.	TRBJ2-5	TGTGCCAGCTCACCACCGAAGACTTTACAAGAGACCCAGTACTTC	CASSPPKTLQETQYF
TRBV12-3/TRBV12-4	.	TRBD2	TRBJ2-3	TGTGCCAGCAGTTCCAAAGCGGGAGGCCCCGATACGCAGTATTTT	CASSSKAGGPDTQYF
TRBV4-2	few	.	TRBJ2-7	TGTGCCAGCAGCCAAGAGGCCCTACAGGGACTACTCGCCTACGAGCAGTACTTC	CASSQEALQGLLAYEQYF
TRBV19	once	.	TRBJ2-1	TGTGCCACCGATAGCGGCCGCACCTACAATGAGCAGTTCTTC	CATDSGRTYNEQFF
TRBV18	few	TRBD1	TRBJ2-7	TGTGCCAGCTCTCCTCTCTGGACAGGGACCTCCGAGCAGTACTTC	CASSPLWTGTSEQYF
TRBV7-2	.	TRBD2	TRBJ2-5	TGTGCCAGCAGCTTAGGCCTAGCGGGCAACAATGAGCAGTACTTC	CASSLGLAGNNEQYF
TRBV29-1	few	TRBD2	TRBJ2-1	TGCAGCGTTTCACAATCCTCCGGCGGGAGGGGAAGGAATGAGCAGTTCTTC	CSVSQSSGGRGRNEQFF
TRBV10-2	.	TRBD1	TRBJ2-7	TGCGCCAGCAGTTTGGACAGGCACGACGAGCAGTACTTC	CASSLDRHDEQYF
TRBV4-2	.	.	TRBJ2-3	TGTGCCAGCAGCCAGGTACTCCACGATACGCAGTATTTT	CASSQVLHDTQYF
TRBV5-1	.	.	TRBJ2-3	TGCGCCAGCAGCTTGGGACAGAACCCTTGGGAGGATACGCAGTATTTT	CASSLGQNPWEDTQYF
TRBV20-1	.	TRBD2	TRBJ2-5	TGCAGTGCTCCCCCGACTAGCGGGGGAGAGACCCAGTACTTC	CSAPPTSGGETQYF
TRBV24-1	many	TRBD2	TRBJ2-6	TGTGCCACCAGTGATTTGCGGGAGGGTCTAATCGGTCCTGGGGCCAACGTCCTGACTTTC	CATSDLREGLIGPGANVLTF
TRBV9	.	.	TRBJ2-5	TGTGCCAGCAGCCCCGAGGGGGGTCAAGAGACCCAGTACTTC	CASSPEGGQETQYF
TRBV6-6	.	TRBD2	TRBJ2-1	TGTGCCAGCATAGGGACTAGCGGTTACAATGAGCAGTTCTTC	CASIGTSGYNEQFF
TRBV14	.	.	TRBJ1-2	TGTGCCAGCAGCCAAGTGCAGGGTGTCTATGGCTACACCTTC	CASSQVQGVYGYTF
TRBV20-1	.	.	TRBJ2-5	TGCAGTGCTAGAGATAACGGACTTAAAGAGACCCAGTACTTC	CSARDNGLKETQYF
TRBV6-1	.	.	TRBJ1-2	TGTGCCAGCAGTGAAGTGGAGGTCCCGTGGGCATGGGGCTACACCTTC	CASSEVEVPWAWGYTF
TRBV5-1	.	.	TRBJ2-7	TGCGCCAGCAGCTTGACACCTACTCACTACGAGCAGTACTTC	CASSLTPTHYEQYF
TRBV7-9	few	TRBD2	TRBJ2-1	TGTGCCAGCAGCCCACCTCGGACTAGTGGAGTTGAGCAGTTCTTC	CASSPPRTSGVEQFF
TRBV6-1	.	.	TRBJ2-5	TGTGCCAGCAGGATTAAACGGGAGACCCAGTACTTC	CASRIKRETQYF
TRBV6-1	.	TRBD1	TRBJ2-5	TGTGCCAGCAGTGGACCGGGACAGGGGGAAGAGACCCAGTACTTC	CASSGPGQGEETQYF